Each of the 28 T cell receptor beta chains below was sequenced from the same sample in a study of cytomegalovirus exposure and HLA in healthy donors. Primers: 60 Vbeta forward and 13 Jbeta reverse. The table came from immunoSEQ multiplex PCR; TCRdb's copy has only in-frame clones and leaves some out. The sample table sets out tens of thousands of clones. The sequencing sample was made of PBMCs. The receptors here all came from a man aged 25-45 years in good health and CMV-seronegative.

This chain joins TRBV7-9 and TRBJ2-7; 12 nucleotides align to TRBD1. CDR1 and CDR2 from the germline V gene are SEHNR and FQNEAQ (reference sequence). The CDR3 extends over 14 amino acids. V lost 2 bases, J lost 6 bases, and 2 bases stayed unmatched. The CDR3 DNA follows: TGTGCCAGCAGCTTAAGGGACAGGGGGCGCGAGCAGTACTTC. Its translation is CASSLRDRGREQYF.

The chain carries TRBV29-1 and TRBJ1-4, with D perhaps matching TRBD1 (6 bases). Germline assignment: CDR1 SQVTM and CDR2 ANQGSEA. CDR3 length: 14 residues. The ends were cut back, 6 bases at V and 0 bases at J, with 11 bases in the middle. CDR3 protein: CSVVGATTNEKLFF. The CDR3 nucleotides read TGCAGCGTGGTGGGGGCTACAACTAATGAAAAACTGTTTTTT.

The CDR3 coding sequence is TGTGCCAGCAGCCTCGGGACACCTAACTATGGCTACACCTTC. Its protein product is CASSLGTPNYGYTF. The rearrangement uses TRBV7-2 and TRBJ1-2; maybe TRBD1 (6 bases). From germline, CDR1 is SGHTA and CDR2 FQGNSA. The CDR3 runs 14 residues. V lost 5 bases and J lost 0, with 10 bases in between.

This chain joins TRBV4-3 and TRBJ2-2; TRBD2 aligns across 8 bases. CDR3 size: 14 residues. CDR1 and CDR2 (germline): LGHNA, YSLEER. The J segment lost 6 bases and the V segment lost 3 bases, leaving 3 bases of the junction unmatched. The CDR3 spells CASSHQAGAGELFF. DNA of the CDR3: TGCGCCAGCAGCCATCAAGCGGGAGCCGGGGAGCTGTTTTTT.

The chain couples TRBV4-3 to TRBJ2-1, with 9 nucleotides matching TRBD2. The germline gives CDR1 LGHNA, CDR2 YSLEER. Trimming at V came to 4 bases and at J to 8 bases, leaving 15 bases not matched to a gene. The CDR3 is 17 residues long. CDR3 protein: CASSLRGVGGRAYEQFF. The CDR3 nucleotides read TGCGCCAGCAGCCTTAGGGGGGTCGGCGGGAGGGCCTATGAGCAGTTCTTC.

J is TRBJ2-3 and V is TRBV29-1; 7 bases are a match to TRBD2. V lost 6 bases and J lost 12; bases outside the gene matches: 18. CDR3 length: 14 residues. Germline V gene data show CDR1 as SQVTM and CDR2 as ANQGSEA. CDR3: CSVSRRVAGEDQYF. The DNA for the CDR3 is TGCAGCGTCTCCCGGAGGGTAGCGGGTGAGGACCAGTATTTT.

The rearrangement joins TRBV6-1 to TRBJ2-7; TRBD2 is a possible D gene (5 bases). V lost 3 bases, J lost 9 bases, and 18 bases lay in between. This CDR3 region has 14 residues. Germline V gene lookup returns CDR1 MNHNS and CDR2 SASEGT. The CDR3 DNA reads as TGTGCCAGCAGTGATGGAGGTCTGAGATCTGGGCAGTACTTC. This sequence encodes CASSDGGLRSGQYF.

V and J are TRBV30 and TRBJ2-2, with 7 nucleotides matching TRBD1. CDR3 length equals 14 residues. In germline, CDR1 is GTSNPN, CDR2 SVGIG (reference sequence). V dropped 4 bases and J dropped 3; count of bases not matched to a gene: 5. The CDR3 loop reads CAWKGQIYTGELFF. In DNA, the CDR3 is TGTGCCTGGAAGGGACAGATTTACACCGGGGAGCTGTTTTTT.

This chain links TRBV9 with TRBJ2-1; unclear D gene. The V gene's germline CDR1 is SGDLS and CDR2 YYNGEE. There are 15 residues in the CDR3. With 0 bases removed from V and 0 bases from J, the gap between germline ends came to 7 bases. The CDR3 bases are TGTGCCAGCAGCGTAGGGGCCACCTCCTACAATGAGCAGTTCTTC. This encodes CASSVGATSYNEQFF.

This CDR3 is CASSYVAASSYNEQFF. Written as DNA, the CDR3 is TGTGCCAGCAGCTACGTAGCGGCTAGCTCCTACAATGAGCAGTTCTTC. This chain uses TRBV9 with TRBJ2-1; D possibly corresponds to TRBD2 (6 bases). In germline, CDR1 is SGDLS, CDR2 YYNGEE. This CDR3 spans 16 amino acids. V was pared by 4 bases and J by 0 bases, with 14 bases between.

The chain couples TRBV25-1 to TRBJ2-7, with no clear D. V lost 3 bases and J lost 2, with 11 bases in between. The CDR3 length is 14 residues. Germline V lookup: CDR1 MGHDK, CDR2 SYGVNS. CDR3 amino acids: CASSDQGETYEQYF. The DNA of the CDR3 is TGTGCCAGCAGTGACCAAGGAGAAACCTACGAGCAGTACTTC.

The V call is TRBV4-1, the J call TRBJ1-1; D is perhaps TRBD1 (6 bases). Germline lookup yields CDR1 MGHRA and CDR2 YSYEKL. The CDR3 has 12 residues. Trimming cost V 0 bases and J 8 bases, with 7 bases left between them. CDR3: CASSQEGAEAFF. CDR3 nucleotides: TGCGCCAGCAGCCAAGAGGGGGCAGAAGCTTTCTTT.

The chain recombines TRBV9 with TRBJ2-7; no firm D call. Germline CDR1 is SGDLS and CDR2 is YYNGEE. Between the trimmed V and J ends, which lost 4 bases and 0 bases, there was a span of 8 bases. The CDR3 spans 13 residues. The CDR3 region has the DNA TGTGCCAGCAGCTCCTCCAGCTCCTACGAGCAGTACTTC. Amino acid sequence: CASSSSSSYEQYF.

In the case of this clone: The junction does not match germline at one end; this may be a read error. This chain uses TRBV6-5 with TRBJ2-3, with 7 bases that match TRBD2. The CDR3 totals 13 residues. Per germline, CDR1 MNHEY and CDR2 SVGAGI. The CDR3 sequence is CTSNRAGRDTQYF. The CDR3 nucleotides are TGTACCAGCAATCGAGCGGGGCGGGATACGCAGTATTTT.

The rearrangement joins TRBV18 to TRBJ1-2; 8 bases match TRBD1. Trimming cost V 5 bases and J 4 bases; bases outside gene matches: 3. This CDR3 is built from 13 residues. Germline CDR1 KGHSH, CDR2 LQKENI. The CDR3 sequence is CASSTDRGYGYTF. The CDR3 nucleotides are TGTGCCAGCTCAACAGACAGGGGCTATGGCTACACCTTC.

The chain links TRBV6-5 to TRBJ1-1; D remains unclear. The CDR3 loop spans 14 amino acids. The germline V gene encodes CDR1 MNHEY and CDR2 SVGAGI. Trimming removed 6 bases from V and 4 bases from J, with 15 bases in between. This chain's CDR3 is CASSAQTGSTEAFF. The CDR3, as DNA: TGTGCCAGCAGCGCTCAGACTGGGAGCACTGAAGCTTTCTTT.

V is TRBV2 and J is TRBJ2-7; 11 bases are shared with TRBD2. The V segment lost 6 bases and the J segment 5 bases; nucleotides outside the gene matches: 15. This CDR3 has 17 residues. Germline CDR1 and CDR2: SNHLY and FYNNEI. The CDR3 here is CASSRHPQLAGEHEQYF. In DNA, the CDR3 is TGTGCCAGCAGCCGTCACCCACAACTAGCGGGAGAGCACGAGCAGTACTTC.

The genes are TRBV5-1 and TRBJ1-1, with D hard to call. The CDR3 length is 14 residues. Trimming removed 0 bases from V and 0 bases from J, with 6 bases in between. In germline, CDR1 is SGHRS, CDR2 YFSETQ. The CDR3 here is CASSLAQMNTEAFF. Written as DNA, the CDR3 is TGCGCCAGCAGCTTGGCACAAATGAACACTGAAGCTTTCTTT.

This chain connects TRBV7-6 to TRBJ1-5; D is unresolved. The V and J ends lost 1 base and 3 bases respectively, with 10 bases between them. Germline V gene lookup returns CDR1 SGHVS and CDR2 FNYEAQ. The CDR3 spans 15 residues. The CDR3 region is CASSLGSGSNQPQHF. Written as DNA, the CDR3 is TGTGCCAGCAGCTTAGGGTCGGGGTCCAATCAGCCCCAGCATTTT.

CDR3 amino acids: CASSSGLAGGPISHEQYF. DNA of the CDR3: TGCGCCAGCAGCAGTGGACTAGCGGGAGGTCCAATTAGCCACGAGCAGTACTTC. The V gene is TRBV5-1, the J gene TRBJ2-7, with 14 bases lining up with TRBD2. This CDR3 has 18 residues. Germline loops: CDR1 SGHRS, CDR2 YFSETQ. V was pared by 4 bases and J by 5 bases, with 14 bases of the junction left unmatched.

The chain carries TRBV29-1 and TRBJ2-3; D is undetermined. Germline CDR1 reads SQVTM; CDR2 reads ANQGSEA. The V gene lost 6 bases and the J gene lost 2 bases, with 6 bases spanning the gap. The CDR3 totals 11 residues. As DNA, the CDR3 is TGCAGCGTGGCCCACACAGATACGCAGTATTTT. It yields the protein CSVAHTDTQYF.

The V and J genes are TRBV18 and TRBJ1-2; possibly TRBD1 for D (5 bases). Germline V gives CDR1 KGHSH, CDR2 LQKENI. The CDR3 is made up of 14 amino acids. The V and J ends lost 2 bases and 4 bases respectively, with 11 bases between them. As DNA, the CDR3 is TGTGCCAGCTCACCAGGACGGGGGGGCTATGGCTACACCTTC. Residues: CASSPGRGGYGYTF.

V is TRBV13 and J is TRBJ1-1; D is unclear. V lost 0 bases, J lost 0 bases, and 5 bases lay in between. The CDR3 is 14 amino acids. Germline CDR1 reads PRHDT; CDR2 reads FYEKMQ (reference sequence). In nucleotides, the CDR3 is TGTGCCAGCAGCTTAGGCCAGTTGAACACTGAAGCTTTCTTT. Translated: CASSLGQLNTEAFF.

J is TRBJ2-7 and V is TRBV18, with a tentative D call TRBD1 (5 bases). With 5 bases removed from V and 4 bases from J, the gap between germline ends came to 12 bases. Germline assignment: CDR1 KGHSH and CDR2 LQKENI. This CDR3 spans 13 amino acids. CDR3 nucleotides: TGTGCCAGCTCATGGACAACCTGGTACGAGCAGTACTTC. Its translation: CASSWTTWYEQYF. Full variable domain (rest looked up from reference TRBV18 and TRBJ2-7): NAGVMQNPRHLVRRRGQEARLRCSPMKGHSHVYWYRQLPEEGLKFMVYLQKENIIDESGMPKERFSAEFPKEGPSILRIQQVVRGDSAAYFCASSWTTWYEQYFGPGTRLTVT.

The chain links TRBV4-1 to TRBJ1-2; the D is unclear. Germline-derived CDR1 and CDR2 are MGHRA and YSYEKL. Trimming removed 1 base at V and 2 bases at J, with 11 bases between. This CDR3 spans 15 amino acids. The CDR3 reads CASSQGANQNYGYTF. The DNA for the CDR3 is TGCGCCAGCAGCCAAGGTGCCAACCAGAACTATGGCTACACCTTC.

V is TRBV5-1 and J is TRBJ2-5; D is possibly TRBD2 (6 bases). With 3 bases removed from V and 5 bases from J, the gap between germline ends came to 17 bases. This CDR3 comprises 15 residues. In germline, CDR1 is SGHRS, CDR2 YFSETQ. The CDR3 protein is CASSSSLTRVETQYF. CDR3 sequence (DNA): TGCGCCAGCAGCTCTTCCCTGACTAGGGTCGAGACCCAGTACTTC.

The V call is TRBV7-2, the J call TRBJ2-5, with D perhaps matching TRBD2 (5 bases). Looked up from germline, CDR1 is SGHTA and CDR2 is FQGNSA. Trimming left V 2 bases short and J 5 bases short, with 9 bases between. CDR3 size: 13 residues. CDR3 bases: TGTGCCAGCAGCTTACGGGATAAGGAGACCCAGTACTTC. Protein: CASSLRDKETQYF.

The chain uses TRBV5-1 and TRBJ2-7, with 7 nucleotides matching TRBD1. CDR1 and CDR2 from the germline V gene are SGHRS and YFSETQ. Trimming cost V 4 bases and J 3 bases; bases outside gene matches: 7. The CDR3 has 14 amino acids. The CDR3, as DNA: TGCGCCAGCAGCCCAAGGACAGGAAGCTACGAGCAGTACTTC. Amino acid sequence: CASSPRTGSYEQYF.